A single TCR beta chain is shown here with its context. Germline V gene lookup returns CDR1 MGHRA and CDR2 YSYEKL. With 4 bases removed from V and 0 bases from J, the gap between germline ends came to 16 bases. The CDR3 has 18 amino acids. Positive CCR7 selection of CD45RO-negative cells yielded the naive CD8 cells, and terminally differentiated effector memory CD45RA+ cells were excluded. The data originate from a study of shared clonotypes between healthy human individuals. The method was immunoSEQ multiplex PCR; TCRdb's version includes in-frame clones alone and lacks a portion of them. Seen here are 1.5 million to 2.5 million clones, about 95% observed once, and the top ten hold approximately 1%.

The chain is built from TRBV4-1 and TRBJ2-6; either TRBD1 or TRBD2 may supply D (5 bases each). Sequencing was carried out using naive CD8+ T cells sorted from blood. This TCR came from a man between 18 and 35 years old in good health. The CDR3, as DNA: TGCGCCAGCAGCCCGCCGGGGCAGGCCCTCTCTGGGGCCAACGTCCTGACTTTC. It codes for CASSPPGQALSGANVLTF.